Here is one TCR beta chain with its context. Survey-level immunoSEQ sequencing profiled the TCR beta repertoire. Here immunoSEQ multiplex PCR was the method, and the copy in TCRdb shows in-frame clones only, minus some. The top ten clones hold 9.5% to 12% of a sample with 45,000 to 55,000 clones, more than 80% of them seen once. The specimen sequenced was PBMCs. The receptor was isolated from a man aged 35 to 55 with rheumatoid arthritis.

CDR3 nucleotides: TGCGCCAGCAGCCAAGATCCCGCGGGTCGCACAGATACGCAGTATTTT. Amino acid sequence: CASSQDPAGRTDTQYF. The V and J genes are TRBV4-3 and TRBJ2-3; perhaps TRBD2 as D (5 bases). The ends were cut back, 0 bases at V and 1 base at J, with 11 bases in the middle. CDR3 length: 16 residues. Germline-derived CDR1 and CDR2 are LGHNA and YSLEER.